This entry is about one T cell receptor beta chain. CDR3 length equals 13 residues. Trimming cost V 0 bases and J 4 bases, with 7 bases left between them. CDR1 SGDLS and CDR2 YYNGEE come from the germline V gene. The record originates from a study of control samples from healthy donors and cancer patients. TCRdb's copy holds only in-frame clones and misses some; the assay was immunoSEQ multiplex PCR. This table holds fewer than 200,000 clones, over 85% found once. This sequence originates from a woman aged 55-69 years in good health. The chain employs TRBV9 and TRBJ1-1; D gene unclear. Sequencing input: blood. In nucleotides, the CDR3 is TGTGCCAGCAGCGTAGGGCAGACCACTGAAGCTTTCTTT. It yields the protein CASSVGQTTEAFF.